This T cell receptor beta chain was recovered during a study of T-cell memory formation after mild COVID-19. Study results and limitations: Nothing showed for sure that second-wave clones peaking on day 37 were SARS-CoV-2 specific.

Trimming cost V 2 bases and J 3 bases, with 7 bases left between them. This CDR3 is built from 13 residues. The germline gives CDR1 SGHAT, CDR2 FQNNGV. TCRdb re-derived calls from the 5' RACE reads in MiXCR, one entry per CDR3 protein. The data show some 190,000 distinct CDR3 sequences, roughly 16% seen once. As regards this clonotype: Its specificity is not known.

Material for sequencing was PBMCs or a T cell subset sorted from them (not recorded which). V usage is TRBV11-2 and J usage is TRBJ1-2, with D hard to call. The origin of this receptor is an adult woman who had mild COVID-19 (a few samples of this study predate the infection). Cell type and time point are not known. The CDR3 loop is CASSLIPDYGYTF. The DNA of the CDR3 is TGTGCCAGCAGCTTAATCCCAGACTATGGCTACACCTTC.